This T cell receptor beta chain was sequenced in a study of T cells in Graves' hyperthyroidism and ophthalmopathy. The study, taken as a whole, reports: Ophthalmopathy was predicted by the model a median of roughly 6.7 months ahead of onset. Stable hyperthyroidism and ophthalmopathy were separated using 13 V-J signatures.

Researchers took RNA transcripts and amplified the TCR beta CDR3 regions from them. A first-round RT-PCR of the TCR CDR3 used the HTBI primer set. TCRdb independently ran MiXCR on the multiplex PCR reads; one entry per CDR3 protein. This repertoire shows a few hundred thousand distinct CDR3 sequences, less than 20% found once; its top ten account for 40%. This clonotype was detected many times. Its antigen is currently unknown. CDR1 is KGHDR and CDR2 is SFDVKD in the germline V gene. V shed 6 bases and J shed 5 bases, with 10 bases lying between them. The CDR3 spans 13 residues. Enrolled ophthalmopathy patients presented with a Clinical Activity Score of at least 3, a NOSPECS grade of at least 4, and disease duration under 3 months.

This sequence was found in a man aged 18 to 29 with Graves' ophthalmopathy. Sequencing used blood. This chain uses TRBV24-1 with TRBJ1-5, with unresolved D. In DNA form, the CDR3 reads TGTGCCACCAGTTGGGCAGGCGATCAGCCCCAGCATTTT. Translation gives CATSWAGDQPQHF.